The source of this T cell receptor (beta chain) is a study of T-cell reconstitution after alpha-beta-depleted transplantation in children. This clonotype was seen more than once but under ten times. Preparing the TCRbeta library involved the use of unique molecular identifiers. TCRdb fed the PCR reads into MiXCR, producing one record per CDR3 protein. This sample carries about 580,000 distinct CDR3 sequences, approximately 30% of them seen once, and the ten largest clones take approximately 33%. The germline V gene has CDR1 MGHDK and CDR2 SYGVNS. CDR3 size: 15 residues. With 1 base clipped from V and 3 bases from J, the junction kept 1 base outside the gene matches.

This receptor was identified in a boy in the first two years of life with Wiskott-Aldrich syndrome, due to receive a stem cell transplant. The sample in question was PBMCs, obtained before TCRalphabeta/CD19-depleted stem cell transplant. V usage is TRBV25-1 and J usage is TRBJ2-1; 9 bases fit TRBD2. CDR3 bases: TGTGCCAGCAGTGAATTAGCGGGAGACTACAATGAGCAGTTCTTC. Translation gives CASSELAGDYNEQFF.